This T cell receptor (beta chain) was found in a study of technical replicates of blood from a few donors (dated by TCRdb to about 2017). There are 12 amino acids in the CDR3, from cysteine to phenylalanine inclusive. Only the CDR3 part of the read is kept: 36 bases, read in frame from the first base. The germline V gene sets CDR1 to WSHSY and CDR2 to SAAADI. V is cut back by 3 bases and J by 12 bases, with 3 bases in the junction unmatched. Library creation used the immunoSEQ multiplex PCR assay. In TCRdb, the immuneACCESS table is reduced to in-frame sequences with V and J assigned. These tables do not hold every clone; where another copy was compared, an unresolved V gene accounts for under half, and the others remain unexplained. Across this sample there are about 70,000 clones, with around 97% seen only once. The ten largest clones take up approximately 0.21% of the sample. As concerns this clone: There is no known antigen for this receptor. No qualities accompany the bases; no much larger clone lies one base away.

The clonotype comes from a human donor in good health. The sequencing input was T cells isolated from PBMCs. This chain is built from TRBV10-2 and TRBJ2-1, and 9 junction bases match TRBD2. The DNA is as follows: TGCGCCAGCAGTGACCTACTAGCGGGGCAGTTCTTC. Its translation is CASSDLLAGQFF.